The 16 T cell receptor beta chains below were found in one sample sequenced in a study of shared clonotypes between healthy human individuals. The data were produced by immunoSEQ multiplex PCR, yet TCRdb's version contains in-frame clones alone and is incomplete. The repertoire holds around 700,000 clones, with about 78% as singletons. Sequencing input: memory CD4+ T cells sorted from blood. Sample subset: CD45RA-negative fraction. Source of these receptors: a woman in her twenties or thirties in good health.

This clone was picked up a small number of times. The V call is TRBV5-1, the J call TRBJ2-7; TRBD2 matches at 12 bases. This CDR3 has 17 amino acids. Germline V CDR1 and CDR2: SGHRS, YFSETQ. With 0 bases clipped from V and 5 bases from J, the junction kept 9 bases outside the gene matches. The CDR3 bases are TGCGCCAGCAGCTTGGGACTAGCGGGAGATATCCCCCACGAGCAGTACTTC. Translating it yields CASSLGLAGDIPHEQYF.

This chain connects TRBV2 to TRBJ1-2, with a possible D match to TRBD1 (5 bases). Germline V gene lookup returns CDR1 SNHLY and CDR2 FYNNEI. Trimming pared 6 bases from V and 3 bases from J, leaving 8 bases between. This CDR3 region has 12 residues. CDR3 amino acids: CASRPRDYGYTF. DNA of the CDR3: TGTGCCAGCAGGCCCAGGGACTATGGCTACACCTTC.

This sequence joins TRBV2 and TRBJ2-7; D is possibly TRBD1 (5 bases). Trimming shortened V by 5 bases and J by 5 bases, and 13 bases separated the two germline ends. From germline, CDR1 is SNHLY and CDR2 FYNNEI. The CDR3 extends over 13 amino acids. The CDR3 region has the DNA TGTGCCAGCAGTAGTATAAGGGGTAACGAGCAGTACTTC. Its protein is CASSSIRGNEQYF.

This clone has only one observation. V gene TRBV10-3 combines with J gene TRBJ2-2; tentatively, D is TRBD1 or TRBD2 (5 bases each). Germline V gene sequence: CDR1 ENHRY, CDR2 SYGVKD. V was shortened by 7 bases and J by 4 bases, with 25 bases between the two germline ends. The CDR3 covers 18 residues. The CDR3 protein is CAINEQPGRTLSTGELFF. In DNA form, the CDR3 reads TGTGCCATCAACGAGCAACCGGGACGTACCTTGAGCACCGGGGAGCTGTTTTTT.

CDR3 sequence reads: CASSISGQGGGYGYTF. CDR3 DNA: TGTGCCAGCAGCATAAGCGGACAGGGCGGGGGTTATGGCTACACCTTC. This chain connects TRBV7-2 to TRBJ1-2; 8 bases line up with TRBD1. Germline CDR1 reads SGHTA; CDR2 reads FQGNSA. The junction had 13 bases not matched to a gene; V was cut back by 5 bases and J by 5 bases. The CDR3 is 16 residues long.

The CDR3, as DNA: TGTGCCAGCAGTTCCAGGGTAGGCGAGCAGTACTTC. Translation: CASSSRVGEQYF. The V gene is TRBV27, the J gene TRBJ2-5; D may be TRBD1 (5 bases). The closer fit of TRBJ2-7 to the DNA end suggests the J call may be wrong. The CDR3 extends over 12 amino acids. Germline V lookup: CDR1 MNHEY, CDR2 SMNVEV (reference sequence).

The V call is TRBV21-1, the J call TRBJ2-5; TRBD2, as called in the table, went unchecked against the DNA. Gene TRBJ2-7 matches the end of the DNA better, so the J call may be wrong. TRBV21-1 is an annotated pseudogene. This CDR3 spans 15 amino acids. This CDR3 is CASSNTSGKAYEQYF. Written as DNA, the CDR3 is TGTGCCAGCAGCAACACTAGCGGGAAGGCCTACGAGCAGTACTTC.

This chain uses TRBV7-3 with TRBJ2-1; TRBD2 aligns across 11 bases. Germline V gene sequence: CDR1 SGHTA, CDR2 FQGTGA. V was pared by 5 bases and J by 4 bases, with 7 bases of the junction left unmatched. The CDR3 is 16 amino acids. CDR3 DNA sequence: TGTGCCAGCAGCCCCCTCGGGACTAGCGGTTACAATGAGCAGTTCTTC. It encodes CASSPLGTSGYNEQFF.

This clone showed up just a few times. The J gene is TRBJ2-7, the V gene TRBV21-1; TRBD2 reflects the table's D call only, with no check against the DNA. TRBV21-1 is deemed a pseudogene. The length of the CDR3 is 17 residues. The CDR3 sequence is CASSNGQRRGGPREQYF. Written as DNA, the CDR3 is TGTGCCAGCAGCAACGGCCAGCGAAGGGGAGGGCCGCGGGAGCAGTACTTC.

Points on this clone: At one boundary the junction diverges from the germline segment, which might be a read error. The V call is TRBV10-3, the J call TRBJ2-7; 8 nucleotides agree with TRBD2. This CDR3 comprises 17 residues. Per the germline V gene, CDR1 is ENHRY and CDR2 is SYGVKD. The CDR3 sequence is CAISEFRGGPSSHEQYF. The CDR3 DNA reads as TGTGCCATCAGTGAGTTTCGGGGGGGGCCTAGCTCCCACGAGCAGTACTTC.

The chain combines TRBV4-1 with TRBJ2-7; 7 bases map to TRBD2. The CDR3 extends over 17 amino acids. Germline V gene data show CDR1 as MGHRA and CDR2 as YSYEKL. Trimming at V came to 4 bases and at J to 1 base, leaving 13 bases not matched to a gene. The CDR3: CASSPLGWASGSYEQYF. The CDR3 DNA reads as TGCGCCAGCAGCCCACTGGGTTGGGCTAGCGGATCCTACGAGCAGTACTTC.

This clone turned up a few times. The chain is built from TRBV7-8 and TRBJ2-7, with D perhaps matching TRBD2 (5 bases). The CDR3 is 13 residues long. CDR1 is SGHVS and CDR2 is FQNEAQ in the germline V gene. The V gene lost 1 base and the J gene lost 6 bases, with 10 bases spanning the gap. DNA of the CDR3: TGTGCCAGCAGCTTAGGGGCTAGCACCGAGCAGTACTTC. It is translated as CASSLGASTEQYF.

This clone was counted a few times. The same CDR3 is also encoded by other DNA sequences in this sample. This chain joins TRBV5-6 and TRBJ2-7; TRBD1 aligns across 8 bases. Trimming at V came to 1 base and at J to 2 bases, leaving 2 bases not matched to a gene. This CDR3 has 14 amino acids. Germline CDR1 reads SGHDT; CDR2 reads YYEEEE. CDR3 sequence reads: CASSLRTGTYEQYF. CDR3 sequence (DNA): TGTGCCAGCAGCTTGAGGACAGGGACCTACGAGCAGTACTTC.

This chain uses TRBV10-2 with TRBJ1-1; 7 bases align to TRBD1. The junction had 5 bases not matched to a gene; V was cut back by 4 bases and J by 6 bases. CDR1 is WSHSY, CDR2 SAAADI, per germline. The CDR3 is 13 residues long. CDR3 in amino acids: CASSGARGSEAFF. The CDR3, as DNA: TGCGCCAGCAGTGGTGCCAGGGGGTCTGAAGCTTTCTTT.

This clone has only a few counts. This rearrangement joins TRBV7-8 to TRBJ2-4; TRBD2 aligns across 11 bases. CDR3 size: 16 residues. The germline V gene encodes CDR1 SGHVS and CDR2 FQNEAQ. V lost 1 base, J lost 8 bases, and 7 bases stayed unmatched. This chain's CDR3 is CASSLVAGGLLDIQYF. DNA for the CDR3: TGTGCCAGCAGCTTAGTAGCGGGAGGGCTCCTAGACATTCAGTACTTC.

V is TRBV30 and J is TRBJ2-3; tentatively, D is TRBD1 (5 bases). CDR1 is GTSNPN and CDR2 is SVGIG in the germline V gene (reference sequence). The CDR3 covers 14 residues. V was clipped by 5 bases and J by 1 base, with 13 bases between them. CDR3 bases: TGTGCCTGGGTCCAGGGTCGGGGCACAGATACGCAGTATTTT. Translating gives CAWVQGRGTDTQYF.